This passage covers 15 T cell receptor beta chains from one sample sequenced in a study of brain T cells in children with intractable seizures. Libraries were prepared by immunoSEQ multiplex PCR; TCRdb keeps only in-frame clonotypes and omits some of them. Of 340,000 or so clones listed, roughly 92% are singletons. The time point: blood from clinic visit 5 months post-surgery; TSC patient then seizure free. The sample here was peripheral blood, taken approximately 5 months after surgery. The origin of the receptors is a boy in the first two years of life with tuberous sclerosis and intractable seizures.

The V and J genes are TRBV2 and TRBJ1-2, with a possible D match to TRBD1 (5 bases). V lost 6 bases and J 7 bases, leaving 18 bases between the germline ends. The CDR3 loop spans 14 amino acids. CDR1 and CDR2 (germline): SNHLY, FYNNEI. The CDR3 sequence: CASRNRGPPAGYTF. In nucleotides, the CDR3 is TGTGCCAGCAGGAACCGGGGCCCCCCGGCTGGCTACACCTTC.

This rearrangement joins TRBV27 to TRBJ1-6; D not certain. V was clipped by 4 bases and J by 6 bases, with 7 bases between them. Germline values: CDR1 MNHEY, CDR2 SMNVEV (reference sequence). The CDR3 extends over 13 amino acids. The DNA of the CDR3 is TGTGCCAGCAGTTCCAGGCGTAATTCACCCCTCCACTTT. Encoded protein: CASSSRRNSPLHF.

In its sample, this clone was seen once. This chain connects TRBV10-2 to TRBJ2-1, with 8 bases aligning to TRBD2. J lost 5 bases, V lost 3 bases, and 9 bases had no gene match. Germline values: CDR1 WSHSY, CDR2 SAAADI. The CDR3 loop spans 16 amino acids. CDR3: CASSEVSGRIHNEQFF. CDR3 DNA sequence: TGCGCCAGCAGTGAAGTGAGCGGGAGAATCCACAATGAGCAGTTCTTC.

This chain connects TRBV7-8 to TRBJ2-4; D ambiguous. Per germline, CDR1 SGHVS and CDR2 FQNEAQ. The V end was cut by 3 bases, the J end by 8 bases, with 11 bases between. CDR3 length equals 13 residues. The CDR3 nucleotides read TGTGCCAGCAGCTTGGATCCCCCCGACATTCAGTACTTC. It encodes CASSLDPPDIQYF.

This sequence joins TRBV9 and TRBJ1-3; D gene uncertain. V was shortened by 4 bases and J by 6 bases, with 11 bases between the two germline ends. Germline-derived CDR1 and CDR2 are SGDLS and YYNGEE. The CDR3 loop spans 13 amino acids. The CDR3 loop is CASSHQLVNTIYF. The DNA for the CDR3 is TGTGCCAGCAGCCATCAATTGGTAAACACCATATATTTT.

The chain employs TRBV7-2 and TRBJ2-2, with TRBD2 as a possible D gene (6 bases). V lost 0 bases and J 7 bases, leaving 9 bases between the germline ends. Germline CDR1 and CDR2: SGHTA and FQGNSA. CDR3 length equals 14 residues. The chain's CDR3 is CASSLARGGGELFF. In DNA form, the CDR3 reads TGTGCCAGCAGCTTAGCCCGGGGAGGCGGGGAGCTGTTTTTT.

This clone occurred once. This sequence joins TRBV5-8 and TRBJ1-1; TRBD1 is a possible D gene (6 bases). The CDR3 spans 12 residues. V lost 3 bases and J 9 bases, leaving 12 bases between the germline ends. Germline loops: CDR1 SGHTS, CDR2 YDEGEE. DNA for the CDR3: TGTGCCAGCAGCTACTCGACAGGCCAAGCTTTCTTT. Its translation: CASSYSTGQAFF. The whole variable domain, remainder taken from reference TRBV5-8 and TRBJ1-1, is EAGVTQSPTHLIKTRGQQATLRCSPISGHTSVYWYQQALGLGLQFLLWYDEGEERNRGNFPPRFSGRQFPNYSSELNVNALELEDSALYLCASSYSTGQAFFGQGTRLTVV.

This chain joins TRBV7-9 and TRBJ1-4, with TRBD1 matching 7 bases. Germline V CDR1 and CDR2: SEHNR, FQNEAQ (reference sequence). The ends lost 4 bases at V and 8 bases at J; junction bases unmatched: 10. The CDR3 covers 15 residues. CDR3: CASSYGTVYDEKLFF. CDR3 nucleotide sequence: TGTGCCAGCAGCTATGGGACAGTTTATGACGAAAAACTGTTTTTT.

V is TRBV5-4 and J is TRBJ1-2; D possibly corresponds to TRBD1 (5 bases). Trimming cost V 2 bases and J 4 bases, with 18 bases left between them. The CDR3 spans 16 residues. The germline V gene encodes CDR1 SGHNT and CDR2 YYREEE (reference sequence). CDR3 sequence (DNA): TGTGCCAGCAGCTTACCCCGTACCAGGGACGGCTATGGCTACACCTTC. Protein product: CASSLPRTRDGYGYTF.

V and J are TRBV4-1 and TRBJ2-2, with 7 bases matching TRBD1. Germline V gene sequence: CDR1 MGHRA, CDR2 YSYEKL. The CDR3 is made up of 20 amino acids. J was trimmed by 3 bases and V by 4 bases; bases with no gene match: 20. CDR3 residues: CASSPNKTGAKPEYTGELFF. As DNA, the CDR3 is TGCGCCAGCAGCCCTAATAAAACAGGGGCAAAGCCGGAATACACCGGGGAGCTGTTTTTT.

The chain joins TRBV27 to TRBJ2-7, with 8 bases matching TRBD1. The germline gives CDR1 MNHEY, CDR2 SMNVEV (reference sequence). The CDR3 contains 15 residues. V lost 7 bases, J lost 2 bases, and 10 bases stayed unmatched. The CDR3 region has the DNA TGTGCCAGCACCAGGAGCCGGGACAGGCCCTACGAGCAGTACTTC. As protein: CASTRSRDRPYEQYF.

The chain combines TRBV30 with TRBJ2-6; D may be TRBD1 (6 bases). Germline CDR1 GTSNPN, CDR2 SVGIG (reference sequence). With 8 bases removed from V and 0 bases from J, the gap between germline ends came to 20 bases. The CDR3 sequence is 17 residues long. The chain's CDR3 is CALETGASFSGANVLTF. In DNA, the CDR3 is TGTGCCCTGGAGACAGGCGCTAGCTTCTCTGGGGCCAACGTCCTGACTTTC.

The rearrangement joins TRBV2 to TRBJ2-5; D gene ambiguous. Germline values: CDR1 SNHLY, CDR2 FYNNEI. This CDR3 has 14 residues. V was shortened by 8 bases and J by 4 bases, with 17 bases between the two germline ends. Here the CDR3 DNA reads TGTGCCAGCTCCCCCGCGGATTCCGTAGAGACCCAGTACTTC. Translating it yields CASSPADSVETQYF.

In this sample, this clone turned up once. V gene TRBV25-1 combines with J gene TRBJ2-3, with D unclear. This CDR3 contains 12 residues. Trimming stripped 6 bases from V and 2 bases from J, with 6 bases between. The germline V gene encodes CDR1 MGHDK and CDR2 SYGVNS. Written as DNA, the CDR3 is TGTGCCAGCAGCCTTGACACAGATACGCAGTATTTT. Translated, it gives CASSLDTDTQYF.

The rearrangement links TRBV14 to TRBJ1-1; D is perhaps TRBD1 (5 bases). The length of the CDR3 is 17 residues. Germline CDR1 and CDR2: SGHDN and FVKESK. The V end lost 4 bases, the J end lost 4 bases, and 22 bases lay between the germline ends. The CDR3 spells CASSRTLQIGGGTEAFF. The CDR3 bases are TGTGCCAGCAGCCGCACCCTCCAAATCGGGGGGGGCACTGAAGCTTTCTTT.